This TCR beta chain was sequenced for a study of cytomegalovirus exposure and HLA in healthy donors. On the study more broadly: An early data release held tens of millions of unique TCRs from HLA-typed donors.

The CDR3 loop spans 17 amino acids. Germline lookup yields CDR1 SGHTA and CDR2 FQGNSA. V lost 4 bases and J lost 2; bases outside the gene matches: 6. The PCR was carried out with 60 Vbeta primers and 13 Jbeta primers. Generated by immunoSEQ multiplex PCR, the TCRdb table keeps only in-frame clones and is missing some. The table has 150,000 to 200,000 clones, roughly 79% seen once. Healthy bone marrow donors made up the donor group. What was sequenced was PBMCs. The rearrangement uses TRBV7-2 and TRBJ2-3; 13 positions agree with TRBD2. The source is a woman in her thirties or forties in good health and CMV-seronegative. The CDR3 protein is CASSSGLAGPSTDTQYF. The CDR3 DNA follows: TGTGCCAGCAGCTCGGGACTAGCGGGACCTTCCACAGATACGCAGTATTTT.